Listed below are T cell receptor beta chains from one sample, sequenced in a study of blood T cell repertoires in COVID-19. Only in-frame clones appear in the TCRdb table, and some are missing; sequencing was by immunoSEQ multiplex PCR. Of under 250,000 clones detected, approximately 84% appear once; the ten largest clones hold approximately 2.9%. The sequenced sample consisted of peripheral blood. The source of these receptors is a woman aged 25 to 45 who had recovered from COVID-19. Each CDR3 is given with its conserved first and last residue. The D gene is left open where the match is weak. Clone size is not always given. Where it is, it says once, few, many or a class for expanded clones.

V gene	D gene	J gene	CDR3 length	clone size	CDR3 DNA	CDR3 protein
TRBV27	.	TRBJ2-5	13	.	TGTGCCAGCAGTTTAAACATCCAAGAGACCCAGTACTTC	CASSLNIQETQYF
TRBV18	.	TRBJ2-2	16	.	TGTGCCAGCTCACCAACTCGGACGGGAAACACCGGGGAGCTGTTTTTT	CASSPTRTGNTGELFF
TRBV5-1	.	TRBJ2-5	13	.	TGCGCCAGCAGCTTGGACTGGCAAGAGACCCAGTACTTC	CASSLDWQETQYF
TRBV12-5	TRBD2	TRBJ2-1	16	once	TGTGCTAGTGGTTTGGGTAGCGGGAGGGCCTTCAGTGAGCAGTTCTTC	CASGLGSGRAFSEQFF
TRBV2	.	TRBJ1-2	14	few	TGTGCCAGCAGTGAGGGGCAGCCGGCGGATGGCTACACCTTC	CASSEGQPADGYTF
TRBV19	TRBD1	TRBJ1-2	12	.	TGTGCCAGTAGGGACAGGGGATATGGCTACACCTTC	CASRDRGYGYTF
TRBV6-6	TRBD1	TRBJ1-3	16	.	TGTGCCAGCAGTTCCCAAAGTACAGGGGTCGGGAACACCATATATTTT	CASSSQSTGVGNTIYF
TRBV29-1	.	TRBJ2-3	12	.	TGCAGCGTGCTACGTTCCCTCGATACGCAGTATTTT	CSVLRSLDTQYF
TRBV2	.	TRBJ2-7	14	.	TGTGCCAGCATCGGACAAACCAAAACCTACGAGCAGTACTTC	CASIGQTKTYEQYF
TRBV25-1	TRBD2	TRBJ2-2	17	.	TGTGCCAGCAGTGATACTAGCGGGAGGGCCATCGCCGGGGAGCTGTTTTTT	CASSDTSGRAIAGELFF
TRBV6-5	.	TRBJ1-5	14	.	TGTGCCAGCAGTTCCCAGGGTTATGGGCAGCCCCAGCATTTT	CASSSQGYGQPQHF
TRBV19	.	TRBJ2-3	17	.	TGTGCCAGTAGCTATAATCCTTCTCGGGGGAGCACAGATACGCAGTATTTT	CASSYNPSRGSTDTQYF
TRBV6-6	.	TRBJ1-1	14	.	TGTGCCAGCAGTCAATCTTCAGGGGACACTGAAGCTTTCTTT	CASSQSSGDTEAFF
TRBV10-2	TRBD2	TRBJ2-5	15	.	TGCGCCAGCAGGGGGGGACTAGCGGGAGGGGAGACCCAGTACTTC	CASRGGLAGGETQYF
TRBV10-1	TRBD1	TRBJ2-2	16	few	TGCGCCAGCAGTGAGTCGTACAGGGGGCTTCACGGGGAGCTGTTTTTT	CASSESYRGLHGELFF
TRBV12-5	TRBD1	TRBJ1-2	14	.	TGTGCTAGTGGTGCCGGGGGACAGGGGGTCGGCTACACCTTC	CASGAGGQGVGYTF
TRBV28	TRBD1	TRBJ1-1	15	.	TGTGCCAGCAGTCCCCCGACAGGGGAGTACACTGAAGCTTTCTTT	CASSPPTGEYTEAFF
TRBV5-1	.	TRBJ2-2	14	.	TGCGCCAGCAGCGTGGGACTCTACACCGGGGAGCTGTTTTTT	CASSVGLYTGELFF
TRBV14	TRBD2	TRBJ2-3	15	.	TGTGCCAGCAGCCGAAATGGACTAGCGGAAGATACGCAGTATTTT	CASSRNGLAEDTQYF
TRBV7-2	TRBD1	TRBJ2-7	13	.	TGTGCCAGCAGCTTAATACAGGGGAACGAGCAGTACTTC	CASSLIQGNEQYF
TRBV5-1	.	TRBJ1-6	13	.	TGCGCCAGCAGCTTAAAACTGGATTCACCCCTCCACTTT	CASSLKLDSPLHF
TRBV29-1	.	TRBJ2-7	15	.	TGCAGCGTTGAACTCCCCGCGGGGGCTGGCTACGAGCAGTACTTC	CSVELPAGAGYEQYF
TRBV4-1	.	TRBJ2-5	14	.	TGCGCCAGCAGCCAAGTGACCTGGGGCGAGACCCAGTACTTC	CASSQVTWGETQYF
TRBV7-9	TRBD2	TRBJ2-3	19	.	TGTGCCAGCAGCCATCCTCCGGGACTAGCGGGAGGGCCTTTGAATACGCAGTATTTT	CASSHPPGLAGGPLNTQYF
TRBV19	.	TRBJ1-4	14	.	TGTGCCAGTAGTAAGCAGGCCGGTAATGAAAAACTGTTTTTT	CASSKQAGNEKLFF
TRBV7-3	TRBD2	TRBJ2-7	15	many	TGTGCCAGCAGCCCACAGGCGGGAGCCTCCTACGAGCAGTACTTC	CASSPQAGASYEQYF
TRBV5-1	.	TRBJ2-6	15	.	TGCGCCAGCAGCCTGACAGGCTCTGGGGCCAACGTCCTGACTTTC	CASSLTGSGANVLTF
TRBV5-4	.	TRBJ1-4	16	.	TGTGCCAGCAGCTTGGAGGGGCCGAACCAAAATGAAAAACTGTTTTTT	CASSLEGPNQNEKLFF
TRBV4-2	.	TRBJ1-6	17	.	TGTGCCAGCAGCCAAGATGTAGGGAGCTCCTATAATTCACCCCTCCACTTT	CASSQDVGSSYNSPLHF
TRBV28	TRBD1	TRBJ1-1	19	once	TGTGCCAGCAGTTTAAGGGGGGTTGGGACAGGTCATCCGGACACTGAAGCTTTCTTT	CASSLRGVGTGHPDTEAFF
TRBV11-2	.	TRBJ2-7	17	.	TGTGCCAGCAGCTTGGGCTGGGGAGGCCTAAATCAAGGCGAGCAGTACTTC	CASSLGWGGLNQGEQYF
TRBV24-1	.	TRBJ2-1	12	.	TGTGCCACCAAAGGAGCTGACAATGAGCAGTTCTTC	CATKGADNEQFF
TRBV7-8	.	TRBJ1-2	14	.	TGTGCCAGCAGCTTAGCAACCCCGGGAGATGGCTACACCTTC	CASSLATPGDGYTF
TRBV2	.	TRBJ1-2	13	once	TGTGCCAGCAGGTCGACTGAGTTCTATGGCTACACCTTC	CASRSTEFYGYTF
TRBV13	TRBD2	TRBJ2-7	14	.	TGTGCCAGCAGCTTATCGCTAGCGGATAGAGAGCAGTACTTC	CASSLSLADREQYF
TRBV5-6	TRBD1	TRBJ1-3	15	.	TGTGCGCCCCGGGACAGGGGGTATCCTGGAAACACCATATATTTT	CAPRDRGYPGNTIYF
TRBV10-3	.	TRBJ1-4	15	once	TGTGCCATCAGTGAACAGACGTCAACTAATGAAAAACTGTTTTTT	CAISEQTSTNEKLFF
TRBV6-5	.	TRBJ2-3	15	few	TGTGCCAGCCCCAGGCAGGGGTTTTCGACAGATACGCAGTATTTT	CASPRQGFSTDTQYF
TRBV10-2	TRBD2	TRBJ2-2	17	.	TGCGCCAGCAGTGAGTCGGCTAGCGGGAGTAAAACCGGGGAGCTGTTTTTT	CASSESASGSKTGELFF
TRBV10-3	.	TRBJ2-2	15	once	TGTGCCATCAGTGAGTCGAGGGGGAAAACCGGGGAGCTGTTTTTT	CAISESRGKTGELFF
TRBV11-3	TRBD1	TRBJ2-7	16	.	TGTGCCAGCAGCTTTAGGACAGGGCCGAAGTCCTACGAGCAGTACTTC	CASSFRTGPKSYEQYF
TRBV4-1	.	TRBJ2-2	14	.	TGCGCCAGCAGCCCGGGACTCAACACCGGGGAGCTGTTTTTT	CASSPGLNTGELFF
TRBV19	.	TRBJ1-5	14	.	TGTGCCAGTATGCCGGGAAATAGCAATCAGCCCCAGCATTTT	CASMPGNSNQPQHF
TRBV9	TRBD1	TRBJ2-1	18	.	TGTGCCAGCAGCGTAGGGCCGGGACAGGGGATCGCCTACAATGAGCAGTTCTTC	CASSVGPGQGIAYNEQFF
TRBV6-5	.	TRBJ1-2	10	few	TGTGCCAGCACCCTATATGGCTACACCTTC	CASTLYGYTF
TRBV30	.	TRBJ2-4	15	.	TGTGCCTGGAGTGTAAGCCGAATAGCCAAAAACATTCAGTACTTC	CAWSVSRIAKNIQYF
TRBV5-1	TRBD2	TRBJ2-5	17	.	TGCGCCAGCAGCATTGGGACTAGCGGGAGGTCGGGGGAGACCCAGTACTTC	CASSIGTSGRSGETQYF
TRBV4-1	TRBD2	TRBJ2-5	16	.	TGCGCCAGCAGCCAAGTCTGGCGGGAGGACCGCAAGACCCAGTACTTC	CASSQVWREDRKTQYF
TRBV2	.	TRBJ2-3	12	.	TGTGCCAGCACCACACCACGAGATACGCAGTATTTT	CASTTPRDTQYF
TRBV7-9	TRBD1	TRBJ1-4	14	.	TGTGCCAGCAGCTCGGGACAGGGAGGAGAAAAACTGTTTTTT	CASSSGQGGEKLFF
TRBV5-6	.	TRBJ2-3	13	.	TGTGCCAGCAGCGTAGCAGGGGCAGATACGCAGTATTTT	CASSVAGADTQYF
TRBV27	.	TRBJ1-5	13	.	TGTGCCAGCAGTTCACTTAGCAATCAGCCCCAGCATTTT	CASSSLSNQPQHF
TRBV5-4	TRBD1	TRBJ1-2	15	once	TGTGCCAGCAGCTTGGGCGGGCAGGGGGCGCGTGGCTACACCTTC	CASSLGGQGARGYTF
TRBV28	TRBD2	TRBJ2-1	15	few	TGTGCCAGCAGTCCAGCGGGAGGGGGTCTAAATGAGCAGTTCTTC	CASSPAGGGLNEQFF
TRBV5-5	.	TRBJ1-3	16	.	TGTGCCAGCAGCTTGATGGGCAGGGTAGGAGGAAACACCATATATTTT	CASSLMGRVGGNTIYF